These T cell receptor beta chains were read from a single sample in a study of blood T cell repertoires in COVID-19. Profiled with immunoSEQ multiplex PCR; TCRdb holds only in-frame clones, not every one. The table records about 150,000 clones, about nine tenths of them present only once. Sequencing was performed on PBMCs or T cells enriched from blood (not recorded which). These receptors all stem from a woman in her thirties or forties who had been exposed to COVID-19. The CDR3 runs from the conserved cysteine through the conserved F or W.

cdr3_aa v_call
CSAMAGGEQYF TRBV20-1
CASSLYTRGGASTQYF TRBV7-9
CASSWGTGTGDGYTF TRBV5-4
CASSFGLAWGSGELFF TRBV28
CASSQGGTRQETQYF TRBV3-1/TRBV3-2
CASSQDLGGISGNTIYF TRBV4-2
CASSSDQGANEKLFF TRBV27
CASSRQTSNQPQHF TRBV6-5
CASSLGRLAGVLSYEQYF TRBV7-2
CASSLGGFAGNSPLHF TRBV5-1
CASSLAGTGEYEQYF TRBV7-6